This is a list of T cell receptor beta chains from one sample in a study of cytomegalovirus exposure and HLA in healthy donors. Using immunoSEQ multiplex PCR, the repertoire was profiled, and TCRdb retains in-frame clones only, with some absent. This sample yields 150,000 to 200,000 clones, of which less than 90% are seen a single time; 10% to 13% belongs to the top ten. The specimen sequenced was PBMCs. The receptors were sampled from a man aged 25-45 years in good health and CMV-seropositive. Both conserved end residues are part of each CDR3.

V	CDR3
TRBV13	CASSLGRANTEAFF
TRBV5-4	CASSLDQGATKNIQYF
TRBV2	CASSETGPNTEAFF
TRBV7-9	CASSLRSGDTEAFF
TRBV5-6	CASSLVGGAKNIQYF
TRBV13	CAIRPAGRSYNEQFF
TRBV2	CASSKDIPPYEQYF
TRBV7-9	CASSDDELGADYEQYF
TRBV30	CCFGGGYKDTQYF
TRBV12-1	CASRRLAATCYEQYF
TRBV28	CASRKTSGGINEQFF
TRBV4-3	CASSQDPTVNYGYTF
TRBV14	CASSQGRIPGETQYF
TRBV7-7	CASSLGGGGGTQYF
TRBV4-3	CASSSDTRDTEAFF
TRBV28	CASSFDTAANVLTF
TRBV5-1	CASSTPGGSTDTQYF
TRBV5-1	CASSDNTDTQYF
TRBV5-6	CASSLNRNYGYTF
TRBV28	CASSPGPQGTQYF
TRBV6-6	CASSAGGNTEAFF
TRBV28	CASSPGQNTQQYF
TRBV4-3	CASSQGSNSAYNSPLHF
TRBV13	CASSLRGLEEAFF
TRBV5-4	CASSLKTGIANEKLFF
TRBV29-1	CSVAENIQYF
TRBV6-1	CASSDGPENEKLFF
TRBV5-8	CASSPPRGQGVSAQHF
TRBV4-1	CASSQVFSSPNYGYTF
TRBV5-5	CASSIDRGGNQPQHF
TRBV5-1	CASSLGGLAGDEQFF
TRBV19	CASTRGRVAGVTGNEQFF
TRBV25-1	CASTPDRAYSPLHF
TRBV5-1	CASSLGPGQGGYEQYF
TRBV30	CAWNSGSGQPQHF
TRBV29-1	CSVEDQKGLAGGGYEQFF
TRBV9	CASSSQGIGYGYTF
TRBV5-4	CASSLVGGSGEQYF
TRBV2	CASRDAGQGRDGYQPQHF
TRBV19	CASSSDRGPYGYTF
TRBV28	CASSSAGTPNTGELFF
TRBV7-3	CASSFGATDTQYF